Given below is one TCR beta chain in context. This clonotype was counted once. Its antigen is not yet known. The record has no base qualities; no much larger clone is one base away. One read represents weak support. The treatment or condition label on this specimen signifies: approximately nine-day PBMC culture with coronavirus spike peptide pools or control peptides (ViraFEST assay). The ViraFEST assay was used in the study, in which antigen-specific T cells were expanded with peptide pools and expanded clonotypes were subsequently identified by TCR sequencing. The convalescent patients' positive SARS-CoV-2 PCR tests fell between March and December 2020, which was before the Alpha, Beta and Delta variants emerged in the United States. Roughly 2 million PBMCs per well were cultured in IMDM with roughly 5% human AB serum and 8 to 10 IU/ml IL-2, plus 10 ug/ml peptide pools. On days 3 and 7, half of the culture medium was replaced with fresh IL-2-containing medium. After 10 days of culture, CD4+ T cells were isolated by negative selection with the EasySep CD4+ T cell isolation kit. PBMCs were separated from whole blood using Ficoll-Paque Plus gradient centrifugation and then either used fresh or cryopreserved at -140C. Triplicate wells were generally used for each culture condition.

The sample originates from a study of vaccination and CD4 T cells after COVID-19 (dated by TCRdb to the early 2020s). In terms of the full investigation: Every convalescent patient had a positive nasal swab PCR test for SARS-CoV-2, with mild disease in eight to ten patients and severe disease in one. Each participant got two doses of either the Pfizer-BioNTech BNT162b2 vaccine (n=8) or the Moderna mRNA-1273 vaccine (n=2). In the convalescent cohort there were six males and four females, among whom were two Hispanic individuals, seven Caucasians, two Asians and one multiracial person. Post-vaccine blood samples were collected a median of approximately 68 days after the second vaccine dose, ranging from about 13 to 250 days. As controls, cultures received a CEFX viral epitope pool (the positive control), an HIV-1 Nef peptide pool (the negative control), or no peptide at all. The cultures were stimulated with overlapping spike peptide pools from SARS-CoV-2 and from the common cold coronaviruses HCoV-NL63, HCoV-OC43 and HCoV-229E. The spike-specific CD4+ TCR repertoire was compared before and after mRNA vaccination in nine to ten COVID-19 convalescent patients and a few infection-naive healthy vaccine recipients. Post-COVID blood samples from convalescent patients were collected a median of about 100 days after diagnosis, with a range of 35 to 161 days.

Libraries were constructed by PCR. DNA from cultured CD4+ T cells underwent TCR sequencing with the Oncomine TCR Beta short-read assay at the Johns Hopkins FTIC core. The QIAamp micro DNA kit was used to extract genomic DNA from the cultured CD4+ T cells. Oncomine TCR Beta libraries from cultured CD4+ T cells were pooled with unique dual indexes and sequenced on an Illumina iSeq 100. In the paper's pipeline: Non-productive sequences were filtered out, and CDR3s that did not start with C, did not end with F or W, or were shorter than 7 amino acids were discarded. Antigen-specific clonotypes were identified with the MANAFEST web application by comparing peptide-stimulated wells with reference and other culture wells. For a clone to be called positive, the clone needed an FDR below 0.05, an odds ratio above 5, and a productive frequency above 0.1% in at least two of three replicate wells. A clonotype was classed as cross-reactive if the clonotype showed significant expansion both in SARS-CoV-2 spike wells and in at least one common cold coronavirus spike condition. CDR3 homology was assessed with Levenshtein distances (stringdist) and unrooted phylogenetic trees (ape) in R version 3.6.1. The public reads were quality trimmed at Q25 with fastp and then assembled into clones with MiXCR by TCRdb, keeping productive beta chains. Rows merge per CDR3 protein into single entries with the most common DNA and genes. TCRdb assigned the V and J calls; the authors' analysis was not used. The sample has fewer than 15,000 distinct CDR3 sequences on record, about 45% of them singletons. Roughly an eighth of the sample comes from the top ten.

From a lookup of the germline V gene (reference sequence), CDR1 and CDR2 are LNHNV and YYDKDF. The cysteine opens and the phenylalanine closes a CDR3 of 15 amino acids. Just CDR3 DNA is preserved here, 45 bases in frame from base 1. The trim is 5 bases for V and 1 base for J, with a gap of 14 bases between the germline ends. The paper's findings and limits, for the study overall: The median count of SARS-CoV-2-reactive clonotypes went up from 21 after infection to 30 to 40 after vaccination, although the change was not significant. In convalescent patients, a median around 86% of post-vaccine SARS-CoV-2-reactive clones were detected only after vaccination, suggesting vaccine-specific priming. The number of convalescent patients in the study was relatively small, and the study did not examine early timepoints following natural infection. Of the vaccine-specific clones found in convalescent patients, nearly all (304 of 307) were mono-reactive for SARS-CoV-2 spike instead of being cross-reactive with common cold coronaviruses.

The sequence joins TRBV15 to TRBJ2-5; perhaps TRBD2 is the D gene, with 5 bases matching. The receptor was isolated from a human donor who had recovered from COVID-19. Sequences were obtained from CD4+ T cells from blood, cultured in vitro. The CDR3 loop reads CATSRSPTTQETQYF. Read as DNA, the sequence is TGTGCCACCAGCCGAAGCCCGACTACCCAAGAGACCCAGTACTTC.